This entry describes one T cell receptor (beta chain). TCRdb's copy holds only in-frame clones and misses some; the assay was immunoSEQ multiplex PCR. In the table there are a few hundred thousand clones, about 90% of which are singletons. The length of the CDR3 is 15 residues. Germline values: CDR1 MDHEN, CDR2 SYDVKM. J lost 3 bases, V lost 4 bases, and 7 bases had no gene match. This specimen comes from a study of blood T cell repertoires in COVID-19. This receptor was taken from a middle-aged man in a cohort exposed to, infected with or recovered from COVID-19 (not recorded which). The sequenced sample was PBMCs or T cells enriched from blood (not recorded which). J is TRBJ2-7 and V is TRBV28; 9 bases map to TRBD1. CDR3 protein: CASSSTDRGYYEQYF. The CDR3 nucleotides read TGTGCCAGCAGTTCCACGGACAGGGGTTACTACGAGCAGTACTTC.